Listed here are 11 T cell receptor beta chains from one sample, sequenced in a study of cytomegalovirus exposure and HLA in healthy donors. PCR primers comprised 60 Vbeta and 13 Jbeta primers. TCRdb's copy holds only in-frame clones and misses some; the assay was immunoSEQ multiplex PCR. This table holds about 170,000 clones, approximately 79% found once. Sequenced material: PBMCs. These receptors were taken from a man aged 35 to 55 in good health and CMV-seropositive.

This chain connects TRBV12-5 to TRBJ1-4; 7 nucleotides align to TRBD1. This CDR3 has 13 amino acids. CDR1 is LGHNT, CDR2 FRNRAP, per germline. V was pared by 1 base and J by 8 bases, with 1 base of the junction left unmatched. As DNA, the CDR3 is TGTGCTAGTGGTTTGGGACAGGGCGAAAAACTGTTTTTT. Translated, it gives CASGLGQGEKLFF.

The chain links TRBV5-1 to TRBJ2-7, with 12 bases matching TRBD2. V lost 2 bases to trimming and J lost 7 bases; unmatched junction nucleotides: 10. The CDR3 is 16 residues long. CDR1 and CDR2 (germline): SGHRS, YFSETQ. CDR3 bases: TGCGCCAGCAGCTTTCGACTAGCGGGAGAGGTGAGAGAGCAGTACTTC. It is translated as CASSFRLAGEVREQYF.

The V call is TRBV11-3, the J call TRBJ2-7, with TRBD1 as a possible D gene (6 bases). This CDR3 spans 12 amino acids. The V and J ends lost 2 bases and 5 bases respectively, with 7 bases between them. Per the germline V gene, CDR1 is SGHNT and CDR2 is YENEEA. CDR3 amino acids: CASSLQGNEQYF. The CDR3 DNA reads as TGTGCCAGCAGCTTACAGGGGAACGAGCAGTACTTC.

J is TRBJ1-1 and V is TRBV5-6, with unresolved D. The CDR3 contains 11 residues. In germline, CDR1 is SGHDT, CDR2 YYEEEE. Deletions cut 4 bases from V and 7 bases from J, with 8 bases between. CDR3 bases: TGTGCCAGCAGCCTAGAGAGTGAAGCTTTCTTT. Residues: CASSLESEAFF.

The chain joins TRBV29-1 to TRBJ1-4, with 9 bases aligning to TRBD1. In germline, CDR1 is SQVTM, CDR2 ANQGSEA. V shed 3 bases and J 6 bases; nucleotides not matched to a gene: 5. This CDR3 is built from 14 residues. The CDR3 protein is CSVEGGQGHEKLFF. The CDR3 bases are TGCAGCGTTGAGGGGGGACAGGGTCATGAAAAACTGTTTTTT.

This clone has more than one count but fewer than ten. The chain uses TRBV9 and TRBJ1-3, with D tentatively TRBD1 (6 bases). This CDR3 contains 15 residues. Trimming pared 0 bases from V and 4 bases from J, leaving 11 bases between. Germline V lookup: CDR1 SGDLS, CDR2 YYNGEE. The CDR3 coding sequence is TGTGCCAGCAGCGTAGCCGGGACATTAGGAAACACCATATATTTT. It translates to CASSVAGTLGNTIYF.

The chain couples TRBV5-4 to TRBJ2-5; D not resolved. Germline V lookup: CDR1 SGHNT, CDR2 YYREEE (reference sequence). V lost 2 bases to trimming and J lost 0 bases, with 5 bases between them. CDR3 size: 13 residues. The CDR3 DNA reads TGTGCCAGCAGCTTCACTAACCAAGAGACCCAGTACTTC. Protein sequence: CASSFTNQETQYF.

This chain joins TRBV28 and TRBJ2-7; D unclear. The CDR3 has 12 amino acids. Deletions cut 2 bases from V and 5 bases from J, with 7 bases between. Germline V CDR1 and CDR2: MDHEN, SYDVKM. The chain's CDR3 is CASSLPRDEQYF. The DNA of the CDR3 is TGTGCCAGCAGTTTACCCCGCGACGAGCAGTACTTC.

The chain is built from TRBV5-4 and TRBJ2-7; D uncertain. Germline loops: CDR1 SGHNT, CDR2 YYREEE (reference sequence). The CDR3 loop spans 11 amino acids. Trimming left V 1 base short and J 6 bases short, with 5 bases between. The CDR3 reads CASSLSSEQYF. As DNA, the CDR3 is TGTGCCAGCAGCTTGTCGTCCGAGCAGTACTTC.

The V call is TRBV29-1, the J call TRBJ1-1, with TRBD1 matching 9 bases. The CDR3 has 17 residues. The germline V gene has CDR1 SQVTM and CDR2 ANQGSEA. The junction had 12 bases not matched to a gene; V was cut back by 0 bases and J by 4 bases. CDR3 residues: CSVEDGGTGGAATEAFF. The CDR3 bases are TGCAGCGTTGAAGATGGGGGAACAGGGGGCGCAGCCACTGAAGCTTTCTTT.

The CDR3 bases are TGTGCCAGCAGCTTGAAGCAGGGGCTCGGTGAGACCCAGTACTTC. It encodes CASSLKQGLGETQYF. V gene TRBV5-8 combines with J gene TRBJ2-5; D possibly corresponds to TRBD1 (6 bases). Germline V gene sequence: CDR1 SGHTS, CDR2 YDEGEE. This CDR3 comprises 15 residues. Trimming left V 1 base short and J 5 bases short, with 15 bases between. Filled out from reference TRBV5-8 and TRBJ2-5, the complete variable domain reads EAGVTQSPTHLIKTRGQQATLRCSPISGHTSVYWYQQALGLGLQFLLWYDEGEERNRGNFPPRFSGRQFPNYSSELNVNALELEDSALYLCASSLKQGLGETQYFGPGTRLLVL.